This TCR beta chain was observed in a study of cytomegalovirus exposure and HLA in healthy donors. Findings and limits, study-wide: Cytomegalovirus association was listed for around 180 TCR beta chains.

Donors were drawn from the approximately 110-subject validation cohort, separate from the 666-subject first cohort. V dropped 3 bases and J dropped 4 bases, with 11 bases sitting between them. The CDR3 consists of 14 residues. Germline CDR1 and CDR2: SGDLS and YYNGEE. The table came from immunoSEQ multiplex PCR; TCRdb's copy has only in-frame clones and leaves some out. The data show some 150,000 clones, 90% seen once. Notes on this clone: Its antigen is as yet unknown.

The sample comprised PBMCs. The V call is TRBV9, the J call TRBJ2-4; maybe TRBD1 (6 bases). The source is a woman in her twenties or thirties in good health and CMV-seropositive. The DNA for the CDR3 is TGTGCCAGCAGCGCCCCGGACAGTAAAAACATTCAGTACTTC. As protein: CASSAPDSKNIQYF.